This TCR beta chain appears in the sequencing data of a study of tumor and adjacent non-tumor tissue in lung cancer. Study-wide background: Histology: about twelve adenocarcinoma, a couple of squamous cell carcinoma, 1 small cell lung cancer. Stage I to III disease affected about nine men and several women aged about 30 to 85.

This clonotype was seen at least ten times. What it binds is not known. No cell sorting was done before RNA was extracted from the tissue. More than 3 cm separated this lung sample from the edge of the tumor. TCRbeta libraries were built with three rounds of nested PCR, modified from ARM-PCR. TCRdb redid the calling of the multiplex PCR reads with MiXCR, one entry per CDR3 protein. The table includes approximately 110,000 distinct CDR3 sequences, roughly three fifths detected once. There are 12 residues in the CDR3. The V end was cut by 7 bases, the J end by 7 bases, with 8 bases between. The study's findings and limits: Tumor tissue had significantly higher TCR diversity than normal lung. Tumor repertoires had a smaller top 100 clone share than normal lung.

The sequence was collected from a man aged 60 to 75 with non-small cell lung cancer. Sequencing was done on a sample of distant non-tumor lung tissue. This sequence joins TRBV12-3 or TRBV12-4 and TRBJ1-6; D not certain. As DNA, the CDR3 is TGTGCCAGCACTCAACGGAATTCACCCCTCCACTTT. Amino acids: CASTQRNSPLHF.